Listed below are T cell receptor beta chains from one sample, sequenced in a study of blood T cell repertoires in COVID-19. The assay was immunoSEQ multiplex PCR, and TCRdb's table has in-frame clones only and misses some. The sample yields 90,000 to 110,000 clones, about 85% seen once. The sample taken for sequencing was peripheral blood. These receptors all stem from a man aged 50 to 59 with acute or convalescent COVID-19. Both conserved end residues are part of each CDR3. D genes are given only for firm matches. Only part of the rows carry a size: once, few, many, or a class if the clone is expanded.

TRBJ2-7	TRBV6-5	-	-	TGTGCCAGCAGGGGTAGCGGAGCAGCCTACGAGCAGTACTTC	CASRGSGAAYEQYF
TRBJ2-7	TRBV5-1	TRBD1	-	TGCGCCAGCAGCGTCGAAGGGACAGGGTTTTACGAGCAGTACTTC	CASSVEGTGFYEQYF
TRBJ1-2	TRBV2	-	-	TGTGCCAGCAGTGAATTGGAGGGAACCCCTGGCTACACCTTC	CASSELEGTPGYTF
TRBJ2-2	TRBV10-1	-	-	TGCGCCAGCAGTGATAACAGGGCGGTCGGGGAGCTGTTTTTT	CASSDNRAVGELFF
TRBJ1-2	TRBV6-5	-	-	TGTGCCAGCAGTTACGGCAGGATGGAAGGCTACACCTTC	CASSYGRMEGYTF
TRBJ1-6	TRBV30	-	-	TGTGCCTGGAGTCAGACTATCTATAATTCACCCCTCCACTTT	CAWSQTIYNSPLHF
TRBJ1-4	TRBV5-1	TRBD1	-	TGCGCCAGCAGCCCGACAGGGGCAACTAATGAAAAACTGTTTTTT	CASSPTGATNEKLFF
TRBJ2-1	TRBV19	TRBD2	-	TGTGCCAGTACCCTCGGACTAGCGGGAGTTAATGAGCAGTTCTTC	CASTLGLAGVNEQFF
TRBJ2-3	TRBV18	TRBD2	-	TGTGCCAGCTCACCACTGACTAGCGGCTCTAGCACAGATACGCAGTATTTT	CASSPLTSGSSTDTQYF
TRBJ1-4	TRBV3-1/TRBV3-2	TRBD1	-	TGTGCCAGCAGCCAAGGCCCGACCGGGACAGTGTATGAAAAACTGTTTTTT	CASSQGPTGTVYEKLFF
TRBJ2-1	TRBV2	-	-	TGTGCCAGCAGCCGACTGGAAGGCCTACGCGGGGAGCAGTTCTTC	CASSRLEGLRGEQFF
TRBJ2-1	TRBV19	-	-	TGTGCCAGTAGTAGTGAGGCCTACAATGAGCAGTTCTTC	CASSSEAYNEQFF
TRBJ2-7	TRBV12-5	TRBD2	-	TGTGCTAGTGGTTCCTTACTAGCGGGAGGGGGGGATTACGAGCAGTACTTC	CASGSLLAGGGDYEQYF
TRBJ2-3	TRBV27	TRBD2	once	TGTGCCACTACGCAGCTGGGAGGGAGCACAGATACGCAGTATTTT	CATTQLGGSTDTQYF
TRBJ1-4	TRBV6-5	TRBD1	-	TGTGCCAGCAGCCGTAAGACAGGGAATGAAAAACTGTTTTTT	CASSRKTGNEKLFF
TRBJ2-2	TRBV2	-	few	TGTGCCAGCAGTGACTACTCCGGGGAGCTGTTTTTT	CASSDYSGELFF
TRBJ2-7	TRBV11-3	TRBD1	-	TGTGCCAGCAGCTCGACAGCGTCAGGGGGCGAGCAGTACTTC	CASSSTASGGEQYF
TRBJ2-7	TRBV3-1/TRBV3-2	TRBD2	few	TGTGCCAGCAGCAAGGGACTAGCGGGGACCTACGAGCAGTACTTC	CASSKGLAGTYEQYF
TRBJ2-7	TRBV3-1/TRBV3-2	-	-	TGTGCCAGCAGCCACCGGCGGGGAAACTACGAGCAGTACTTC	CASSHRRGNYEQYF
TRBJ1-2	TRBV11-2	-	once	TGTGCCAGCAGCTTAGACCTTTATGGCTACACCTTC	CASSLDLYGYTF
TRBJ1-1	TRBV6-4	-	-	TGTGCCAGCAGTGAGACACCCCGCGATACTGAAGCTTTCTTT	CASSETPRDTEAFF
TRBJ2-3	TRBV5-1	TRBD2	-	TGCGCCAGCAGCTTGGCGACTAGCGGGGGGGCGGCAGATACGCAGTATTTT	CASSLATSGGAADTQYF
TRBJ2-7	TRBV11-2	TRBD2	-	TGTGCCAGCAGCTTTGTTGGCCTAGCGGGAGCCGAGCAGTACTTC	CASSFVGLAGAEQYF
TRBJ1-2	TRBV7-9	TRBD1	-	TGTGCCAGCAGCTTAGACAGGGGGCTCTATGGCTACACCTTC	CASSLDRGLYGYTF
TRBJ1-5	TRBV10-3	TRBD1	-	TGTGCCATCAGTGAGGGGACAGGGCTTAGCAATCAGCCCCAGCATTTT	CAISEGTGLSNQPQHF
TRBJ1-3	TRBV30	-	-	TGTGCCTGGAGGACAGTCGGAAACACCATATATTTT	CAWRTVGNTIYF
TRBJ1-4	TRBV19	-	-	TGTGCCAGTAGTATAGACGGGGTGGCGAAGGGTGAAAAACTGTTTTTT	CASSIDGVAKGEKLFF
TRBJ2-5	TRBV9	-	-	TGTGCCAGCAGCGTAGCTGGACAGATCCAAGAGACCCAGTACTTC	CASSVAGQIQETQYF
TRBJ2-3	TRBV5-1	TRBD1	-	TGCGCCAGCAGCAAAACAGGGGGCACAGATACGCAGTATTTT	CASSKTGGTDTQYF
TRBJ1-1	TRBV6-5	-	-	TGTGCCAGCAGTCGGGGAACTGAAGCTTTCTTT	CASSRGTEAFF
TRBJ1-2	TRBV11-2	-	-	TGTGCCAGCAGCCAACCTTCCGGGTTCAACTATGGCTACACCTTC	CASSQPSGFNYGYTF
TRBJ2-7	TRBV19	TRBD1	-	TGTGCCAGTAGTCCAGACAGGGGCGCCTTCTACGAGCAGTACTTC	CASSPDRGAFYEQYF
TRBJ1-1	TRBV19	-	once	TGTGCCAGTAGTAGGGGTACAGGGACCCTGGGCACTGAAGCTTTCTTT	CASSRGTGTLGTEAFF
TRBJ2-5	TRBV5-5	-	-	TGTGCCAGCAGCTTGGCCCCCAGTATGGAGACCCAGTACTTC	CASSLAPSMETQYF
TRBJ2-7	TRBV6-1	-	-	TGTGCCAGCAGTGAAGCGGCGGCAGGGCGGCGAGAGCAGTACTTC	CASSEAAAGRREQYF
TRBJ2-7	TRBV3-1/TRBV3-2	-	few	TGTGCCAGCAGCCAAGGAGGGTACGAGCAGTACTTC	CASSQGGYEQYF
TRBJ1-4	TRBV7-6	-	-	TGTGCCAGCAGCTTGGCTACAGGGCAGAAACTGTTTTTT	CASSLATGQKLFF
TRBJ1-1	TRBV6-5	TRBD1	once	TGTGCCAGCAGTTACTCGACAGGGCGGAACACTGAAGCTTTCTTT	CASSYSTGRNTEAFF
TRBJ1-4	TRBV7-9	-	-	TGTGCCAGCAGCTTGGAGGACGTAGGTAATGAAAAACTGTTTTTT	CASSLEDVGNEKLFF
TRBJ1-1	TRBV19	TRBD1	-	TGTGCCAGTAGTATAGATCCGGGACAGGGGACTGAAGCTTTCTTT	CASSIDPGQGTEAFF
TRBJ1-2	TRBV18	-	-	TGTGCCAGCTCACCACCCTACAGGGACGTTGGCTACACCTTC	CASSPPYRDVGYTF
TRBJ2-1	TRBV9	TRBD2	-	TGTGCCAGCAGCGTAGTCAGCGGGGGGGCTTGGGATGAGCAGTTCTTC	CASSVVSGGAWDEQFF
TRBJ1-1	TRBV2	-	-	TGTGCCAGCAGTGAGGGTACAGGGCGAGTTCACACTGAAGCTTTCTTT	CASSEGTGRVHTEAFF
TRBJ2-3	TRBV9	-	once	TGTGCCAGCAGCGTTCTTGAGGGCCGGAGAGATACGCAGTATTTT	CASSVLEGRRDTQYF
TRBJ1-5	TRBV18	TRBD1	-	TGTGCCAGCTCCCAAATGACCGGGACAGGGGGCGTAAGTAATCAGCCCCAGCATTTT	CASSQMTGTGGVSNQPQHF
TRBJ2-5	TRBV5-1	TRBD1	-	TGCGCCAGCAGCTTGGGCGGGACAGGCGAGACCCAGTACTTC	CASSLGGTGETQYF
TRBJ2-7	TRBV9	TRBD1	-	TGTGCCAGCAGCGCAGGGGGGACAGGGTCGACCGAGCAGTACTTC	CASSAGGTGSTEQYF